What follows describes a single T cell receptor beta chain. This entry is derived from a study of OX40 agonist ivuxolimab in advanced cancers. Per germline, CDR1 SGHNT and CDR2 YENEEA. This CDR3 contains 13 residues. The V end lost 5 bases, the J end lost 3 bases, and 11 bases lay between the germline ends. The method was immunoSEQ multiplex PCR; TCRdb's version includes in-frame clones alone and lacks a portion of them. Among about 14,000 clones listed, approximately 80% were seen once. This TCR derives from an adult with an advanced solid tumor such as melanoma, head and neck, liver or kidney cancer. The chain uses TRBV11-3 and TRBJ2-7, with D possibly being TRBD1 (6 bases). Sample: CD4+ or CD8+ T cells sorted from blood, taken in a trial of the OX40 agonist ivuxolimab. CDR3 sequence reads: CASSATGFYEQYF. CDR3 nucleotides: TGTGCCAGCAGCGCAACAGGGTTCTACGAGCAGTACTTC.